A selection of T cell receptor beta chains follows, all from one sample in a study of blood T cells in healthy people across ages. One entry per CDR3 protein results from TCRdb running MiXCR on the 5' RACE reads. There are about 580,000 distinct CDR3 sequences in the sample; more than 45% occur only once, and about 22% lies in the top ten. Sequenced sample: blood. The receptors derive from a man older than 75 in good health. CDR3s include the opening cysteine and the closing phenylalanine or tryptophan. The D gene is left open where the match is weak. A row's size may be missing; if present it is once, few, many or a size class.

size	V	D	J	DNA	CDR3
.	TRBV6-1	TRBD2	TRBJ2-5	TGTGCCAGCAACCCCCTGGTTAGCGGGAGCGGGGAGACCCAGTACTTC	CASNPLVSGSGETQYF
few	TRBV4-3	.	TRBJ2-7	TGCGCCAGCAGCCAAGCATCCATTTTCAGAACGAGCTACGAGCAGTACTTC	CASSQASIFRTSYEQYF
.	TRBV29-1	.	TRBJ2-1	TGCAGCGTAACATCCCTGACTAGTTCTTCCTACAATGAGCAGTTCTTC	CSVTSLTSSSYNEQFF
.	TRBV20-1	TRBD2	TRBJ2-7	TGCAGTGCTAGAGATAATATGGGACTAGCGGGCACCTACGAGCAGTACTTC	CSARDNMGLAGTYEQYF
.	TRBV7-2	.	TRBJ2-3	TGTGCCAGCAGCTTAGGCGGGGCCCCGAGCACAGATACGCAGTATTTT	CASSLGGAPSTDTQYF
.	TRBV29-1	.	TRBJ2-7	TGCAGCGTTGATGTCCGCACCAAGCTACCCTACGAGCGGTACTTC	CSVDVRTKLPYERYF
few	TRBV11-1	TRBD1	TRBJ1-6	TGTGCCAGCAGACCTCGACAGGGAGGGGCCCTCCACTTT	CASRPRQGGALHF
.	TRBV7-3	TRBD2	TRBJ2-1	TGTGCCAGCAGCCCAGCCGGGGGGATGGAGACCAATGAGCAGTTCTTC	CASSPAGGMETNEQFF
.	TRBV29-1	.	TRBJ2-5	TGCAGCGTTGAAGAGGGCAGGGAGACCCAGTACTTC	CSVEEGRETQYF
few	TRBV20-1	TRBD1	TRBJ2-7	TGCAGTGCTAGACATTTAAGGACAGGGAGCCCCTACGAGCAGTACTTC	CSARHLRTGSPYEQYF
.	TRBV7-9	TRBD2	TRBJ2-1	TGTGCCAGCAGCTTAGCTGCCCTAGCGGGGAATGAGCAGTTCTTC	CASSLAALAGNEQFF
few	TRBV7-8	.	TRBJ2-1	TGTGCCAGCAGCTTCGAGGGGACAATCTACAATGAGCAGTTCTTC	CASSFEGTIYNEQFF
many	TRBV6-6	.	TRBJ2-4	TGTGCCAGCAACCTTGACAGGACGGAAGCCAAAAACATTCAGTACTTC	CASNLDRTEAKNIQYF
.	TRBV20-1	TRBD2	TRBJ2-7	TGCAGTGCTACCAGTAGCGGGATCAGCTCCTACGAGCAGTACTTC	CSATSSGISSYEQYF
.	TRBV7-9	.	TRBJ1-2	TGTGCCAGCAGCTTAGTTCAGGAAAGGTACACCTTC	CASSLVQERYTF
.	TRBV7-2	.	TRBJ2-3	TGTGCCAGCAGCCAACTTCAGGGTGTCCCAGATACGCAGTATTTT	CASSQLQGVPDTQYF
.	TRBV5-1	.	TRBJ2-1	TGCGCCAGCAGCTCCGGGAGTTCGGGTGAGCAGTTCTTC	CASSSGSSGEQFF
.	TRBV2	.	TRBJ1-5	TGTGCCAGCAGTGGCGACAGGTTCAATCAGCCCCAGCATTTT	CASSGDRFNQPQHF
.	TRBV12-3/TRBV12-4	TRBD2	TRBJ2-3	TGTGCCAGCAGTTTTCTTACTAGCGGGACTACAGATACGCAGTATTTT	CASSFLTSGTTDTQYF
few	TRBV11-1	TRBD2	TRBJ2-1	TGTGCCAGCAGCCGCGTAGCGGGAGGGCCTACCGATCGGTTCTTC	CASSRVAGGPTDRFF
many	TRBV4-3	TRBD2	TRBJ2-3	TGCGCCAGCAGCCAGGGACTAGCGGGGGGGCAGTCAGATACGCAGTATTTT	CASSQGLAGGQSDTQYF
.	TRBV7-2	.	TRBJ1-5	TGTGCCAGCAGCTGTCGGGGGTTGAGCAGTCAGCCCCAGCATTTT	CASSCRGLSSQPQHF
.	TRBV12-3/TRBV12-4	TRBD1	TRBJ2-6	TGTGCCAGCAGTTTTTACACCGGGACAGGGAGAACTGGGGCCAACGTCCTGACTTTC	CASSFYTGTGRTGANVLTF
once	TRBV4-1	.	TRBJ2-2	TGCGCCAGCAGCTCCACTCTCTGGACCGGGGAGCTGTTTTTT	CASSSTLWTGELFF
.	TRBV14	.	TRBJ2-1	TGTGCCAGCAGCCAAGATGTGGGCGCGTCCTACAATGAGCAGTTCTTC	CASSQDVGASYNEQFF
.	TRBV20-1	.	TRBJ1-6	TGCAGTGCAGTCGGGGGTAATTCACCCCTCCACTTT	CSAVGGNSPLHF
.	TRBV6-2/TRBV6-3	TRBD2	TRBJ2-6	TGTGCCAGCAAGACCGGGGGGAGTGGGGCCAACGTCCTGACTTTC	CASKTGGSGANVLTF
.	TRBV7-2	.	TRBJ2-4	TGTGCCAGCAGTCATACAGTAAACATTCAGTACTTC	CASSHTVNIQYF
.	TRBV20-1	.	TRBJ2-5	TGCAGTGCGCAGGGGAGGGAGACCCAGTACTTC	CSAQGRETQYF
few	TRBV7-2	TRBD1	TRBJ2-1	TGTGCCAGCAGCTTCGCCGGGACAGGGTCCAATGAGCAGTTCTTC	CASSFAGTGSNEQFF
.	TRBV7-9	.	TRBJ2-1	TGTGCCAGCAGCTCTACCGGGGCCCGTGAAGGTGAGCAGTTCTTC	CASSSTGAREGEQFF
.	TRBV4-3	.	TRBJ1-6	TGCGCCAGCAGCCAAGATCCGCTGGTTCCGGGAGGGCATTACGGCTCACCCCTCCACTTT	CASSQDPLVPGGHYGSPLHF
.	TRBV3-1	TRBD2	TRBJ2-1	TGTGCCAGCAGCCTCACCGGGACTAGCGGGGTTTACTCCTACAATGAGCAGTTCTTC	CASSLTGTSGVYSYNEQFF
.	TRBV5-1	TRBD1	TRBJ2-1	TGCGCCAGCAGCCCCGGGACAGGGGGTGACAATGAGCAGTTCTTC	CASSPGTGGDNEQFF
.	TRBV28	.	TRBJ1-1	TGTGCCAGCAGTCCGGGACGAAGTAACACTGAAGCTTTCTTT	CASSPGRSNTEAFF
few	TRBV29-1	TRBD1	TRBJ2-5	TGCAGCGTTGCGGAAGACAGGGCCGTTAGGGTCCAAGAGACCCAGTACTTC	CSVAEDRAVRVQETQYF
few	TRBV7-2	TRBD2	TRBJ2-7	TGTGCCAGCAGAACTAGCGGGGGTATATACGAGCAGTACTTC	CASRTSGGIYEQYF
.	TRBV7-8	.	TRBJ2-7	TGTGCCAGCAGCTTAATCGAGGGGCAGAGCTACGAGCAGTACTTC	CASSLIEGQSYEQYF
few	TRBV28	.	TRBJ2-1	TGTGCCAGCAGTCCCCCCCTGGTCGGGAATGAGCAGTTCTTC	CASSPPLVGNEQFF
.	TRBV20-1	TRBD2	TRBJ2-1	TGCAGTGCTTGGGGAGGGAATGAGCAGTTCTTC	CSAWGGNEQFF
.	TRBV27	.	TRBJ1-5	TGTGCCAGCAGTCCTCAGATTAATCAGCCCCAGCATTTT	CASSPQINQPQHF
few	TRBV14	.	TRBJ2-7	TGTGCCAGCAGCCACTCCGGGGGACCGTCCTACGAGCAGTACTTC	CASSHSGGPSYEQYF
.	TRBV6-2/TRBV6-3	TRBD1	TRBJ2-2	TGTGCCAGCAGTTACTCCCGGACAGGCGTAAACACCGGGGAGCTGTTTTTT	CASSYSRTGVNTGELFF
.	TRBV5-1	.	TRBJ2-7	TGCGCCAGCAGCTGGGGCCACCGCGGCTCCTACGAGCAGTACTTC	CASSWGHRGSYEQYF
.	TRBV4-1	.	TRBJ1-4	TGCGCCAGCAGCCAAGATCCCCGTGGCACCAATGAAAAACTGTTTTTT	CASSQDPRGTNEKLFF
few	TRBV5-1	.	TRBJ2-3	TGCGCCAGCAGCCCGGAAGGGGTTAGACCAGATACGCAGTATTTT	CASSPEGVRPDTQYF
many	TRBV7-2	.	TRBJ2-5	TGTGCCAGCAGCCAAGACAGGACCCAAGAGACCCAGTACTTC	CASSQDRTQETQYF
.	TRBV29-1	.	TRBJ1-1	TGCAGCGTTGAAAACGTGCGGTATGGGTTTCGGCGAGCTTTCTTT	CSVENVRYGFRRAFF
.	TRBV20-1	.	TRBJ2-7	TGCAGTGCAACGGGAAACTCCTACGAGCAGTACTTC	CSATGNSYEQYF
.	TRBV29-1	.	TRBJ2-1	TGCAGCGTTGCCTTGGACAGTGCCACCTTCTACAATGAGCAGTTCTTC	CSVALDSATFYNEQFF
.	TRBV20-1	TRBD2	TRBJ2-1	TGCAGTGCTGAAGGAGTCGGACTAGACTACAATGAGCAGTTCTTC	CSAEGVGLDYNEQFF
.	TRBV6-1	.	TRBJ2-3	TGTGCCAGCAGTGACCGGCAAGCGACACGGGTAGATACGCAGTATTTT	CASSDRQATRVDTQYF
.	TRBV7-2	.	TRBJ2-7	TGTGCCAGCAGCCTCTATCTCTCCTACGAGCAGTACTTC	CASSLYLSYEQYF
once	TRBV20-1	.	TRBJ1-2	TGCAGTGCCACCGCGGGATTAGCAGACTATGGCTACACCTTC	CSATAGLADYGYTF